One and the same sample provided the 22 T cell receptor beta chains below, sequenced in a study of CD8+CD57+ T cells in acquired aplastic anemia (dated by TCRdb to between 2017 and 2018). Expansion of CD8+CD57+ cells had been shown by flow cytometry in the patients chosen for sequencing. Instrument used: Illumina HiSeq 2000. Genomic DNA served as template for TCR beta VDJ combination and CDR3 sequence profiling. Through fastp at Q25 and MiXCR, TCRdb rebuilt clones from the public reads, retaining in-frame beta chains. Each CDR3 protein gets just one entry, which takes the most common genes and DNA from the rows behind it. The sample table holds around 430,000 distinct CDR3 sequences, of which over 25% were seen once. Roughly 0.8% of the sample goes to the ten largest clones. The specimen was sorted CD4+, CD8+, or CD8+CD57+ T cells (not recorded which) from PBMCs. These receptors all stem from a human donor with aplastic anemia.

This clonotype showed up many times. This chain links TRBV20-1 with TRBJ2-1; D not resolved. V lost 1 base and J 0 bases, leaving 4 bases between the germline ends. CDR3 length: 13 residues. The germline CDR1 and CDR2 sequences are DFQATT and SNEGSKA (reference sequence). The CDR3 protein is CSARADSYNEQFF. The CDR3 bases are TGCAGTGCTAGAGCGGACTCCTACAATGAGCAGTTCTTC.

This clonotype occurred a few times. The CDR3 region is CASTPGQDTSNQPQHF. In nucleotides, the CDR3 is TGTGCCAGCACCCCGGGACAGGATACTAGCAATCAGCCCCAGCATTTT. The V and J genes are TRBV6-1 and TRBJ1-5; 8 bases agree with TRBD1. With 7 bases clipped from V and 0 bases from J, the junction kept 8 bases outside the gene matches. CDR1 is MNHNS, CDR2 SASEGT, per germline. The CDR3 sequence is 16 residues long.

This clonotype was seen ten or more times. J is TRBJ1-6 and V is TRBV2, with 8 bases matching TRBD1. With V trimmed by 5 bases and J by 13 bases, 13 bases remained unmatched. CDR1 is SNHLY, CDR2 FYNNEI, per germline. This CDR3 has 15 amino acids. CDR3 in DNA: TGTGCCAGCAGTTGGACCGGGACAGGCACTTCTCCCCTCCACTTT. Protein sequence: CASSWTGTGTSPLHF.

Worth noting for this clonotype: The CDR3 end shows no conserved phenylalanine or tryptophan, and so a read error is likely. V usage is TRBV24-1 and J usage is TRBJ1-1, with a weak D call TRBD1 (5 bases). V was pared by 6 bases and J by 8 bases, with 9 bases between. The CDR3 sequence is 11 residues long. The germline V gene encodes CDR1 KGHDR and CDR2 SFDVKD. The CDR3 reads CATSISGEAFL. The CDR3 DNA is TGTGCCACCAGTATATCAGGGGAAGCTTTCCTT.

This clonotype was detected a few times. Here the CDR3 DNA reads TGCAGTGGAAAGATGGGGAACACTGAAGCTTTCTTT. Encoded protein: CSGKMGNTEAFF. V usage is TRBV20-1 and J usage is TRBJ1-1, with D uncertain. The germline V gene encodes CDR1 DFQATT and CDR2 SNEGSKA (reference sequence). The CDR3 is 12 residues long. Between the trimmed V and J ends, which lost 7 bases and 1 base, there was a span of 10 bases.

This clonotype was counted between two and nine times. The V call is TRBV7-3, the J call TRBJ2-7; D possibly uses TRBD1 or TRBD2 (5 bases each). The germline V gene has CDR1 SGHTA and CDR2 FQGTGA. This CDR3 comprises 15 residues. The V end lost 5 bases, the J end lost 1 base, and 15 bases lay between the germline ends. CDR3: CASSLRGQPSYEQYF. The DNA of the CDR3 is TGTGCCAGCAGCCTCCGGGGCCAGCCGTCCTACGAGCAGTACTTC.

V is TRBV25-1 and J is TRBJ2-7; TRBD2 aligns across 9 bases. The CDR3 length is 15 residues. The germline gives CDR1 MGHDK, CDR2 SYGVNS. Losses at the gene ends were 3 bases for V and 3 bases for J; bases not matched to a gene: 6. This chain's CDR3 is CASSDALAGYYEQYF. CDR3 bases: TGTGCCAGCAGTGATGCCCTAGCGGGATACTACGAGCAGTACTTC.

Of note for this clonotype: An end of the junction differs from the germline gene, which may be a read error. The chain joins TRBV25-1 to TRBJ2-7; a weak D match, TRBD2 (5 bases). Germline V CDR1 and CDR2: MGHDK, SYGVNS. The CDR3 spans 8 residues. The CDR3 coding sequence is TGTGCCAGCAGCCAGACGGGGTTC. This sequence encodes CASSQTGF.

This chain joins TRBV19 and TRBJ1-5, with TRBD1 identical over 9 bases. V was pared by 9 bases and J by 8 bases, with 14 bases of the junction left unmatched. From germline, CDR1 is LNHDA and CDR2 SQIVND (reference sequence). The CDR3 has 15 residues. In DNA, the CDR3 is TGTGCCAGCAGCGATCAGGGACAGGGCCTTGAGCCCCAGCATTTT. Amino acid sequence: CASSDQGQGLEPQHF.

Turning to this clonotype: A much larger clone lies a single base off, so this may be a read error. CDR3 loop: CASSTGQGVGNEQYF. CDR3 bases: TGCGCCAGCAGCACGGGACAGGGAGTCGGTAACGAGCAGTACTTC. The chain employs TRBV5-1 and TRBJ2-7; TRBD1 agrees at 9 bases. Germline V gene lookup returns CDR1 SGHRS and CDR2 YFSETQ. J lost 5 bases, V lost 4 bases, and 10 bases had no gene match. The CDR3 is 15 residues long.

CDR3 sequence reads: CASSTISGAGELFF. The CDR3, as DNA: TGTGCCAGTAGCACTATTAGCGGGGCCGGGGAGCTGTTTTTT. This sequence joins TRBV19 and TRBJ2-2; 8 bases are shared with TRBD2. CDR1 and CDR2 (germline): LNHDA, SQIVND (reference sequence). With 6 bases clipped from V and 6 bases from J, the junction kept 6 bases outside the gene matches. The CDR3 is 14 amino acids.

This chain connects TRBV10-3 to TRBJ1-5; a weak D match, TRBD1 (5 bases). CDR1 is ENHRY and CDR2 is SYGVKD in the germline V gene. V lost 2 bases, J lost 5 bases, and 7 bases lay in between. The CDR3 is made up of 13 amino acids. CDR3 in amino acids: CAISERGYQPQHF. The CDR3 DNA follows: TGTGCCATCAGTGAGAGGGGTTATCAGCCCCAGCATTTT.

This clonotype was seen at least ten times. This chain links TRBV20-1 with TRBJ2-7; TRBD2 matches 9 bases. Per the germline V gene, CDR1 is DFQATT and CDR2 is SNEGSKA (reference sequence). The CDR3 runs 14 residues. V shed 6 bases and J 0 bases; nucleotides not matched to a gene: 6. The CDR3, as DNA: TGCAGTGCCTCCTATAGCGGGAGCTCCTACGAGCAGTACTTC. Translated, it gives CSASYSGSSYEQYF.

The V gene is TRBV25-1, the J gene TRBJ2-2, with D perhaps TRBD1 (5 bases). Germline V CDR1 and CDR2: MGHDK, SYGVNS. V lost 6 bases and J 2 bases, leaving 10 bases between the germline ends. There are 14 residues in the CDR3. CDR3 sequence reads: CASSAQVNTGELFF. The CDR3 coding sequence is TGTGCCAGCAGCGCACAGGTAAACACCGGGGAGCTGTTTTTT.

This clonotype was observed many times. This chain joins TRBV19 and TRBJ1-5; D not certain. From germline, CDR1 is LNHDA and CDR2 SQIVND (reference sequence). V was pared by 0 bases and J by 0 bases, with 12 bases between. The CDR3 covers 17 residues. The CDR3, as DNA: TGTGCCAGTAGTATAGATCTACGGTCTTCTAGCAATCAGCCCCAGCATTTT. Its translation: CASSIDLRSSSNQPQHF.

This clonotype was detected ten times or more. V and J are TRBV19 and TRBJ2-7; D might be TRBD2 (6 bases). V lost 4 bases, J lost 4 bases, and 14 bases lay in between. The CDR3 length is 14 residues. In germline, CDR1 is LNHDA, CDR2 SQIVND (reference sequence). In nucleotides, the CDR3 is TGTGCCAGTAGTAGACCGGGAGAAGTGTACGAGCAGTACTTC. Translation gives CASSRPGEVYEQYF.

V is TRBV20-1 and J is TRBJ2-1; D is unresolved. With 7 bases removed from V and 4 bases from J, the gap between germline ends came to 20 bases. This CDR3 region has 15 residues. CDR1 DFQATT and CDR2 SNEGSKA come from the germline V gene (reference sequence). The CDR3 here is CSVHRSGGGYNEQFF. In DNA, the CDR3 is TGCAGTGTACACAGATCCGGCGGCGGATACAATGAGCAGTTCTTC.

In regard to this clonotype: This may stem from a read error, because a much larger clone lies one nucleotide away. This chain links TRBV7-2 with TRBJ1-5, with 7 bases lining up with TRBD1. CDR3 size: 15 residues. Trimming at V came to 1 base and at J to 6 bases, leaving 6 bases not matched to a gene. The germline gives CDR1 SGHTA, CDR2 FQGNSA. The DNA of the CDR3 is TGTGCCAGCAGCTTAGTCCAGGGGACAGCTCAGCCCCAGCATTTT. Its translation: CASSLVQGTAQPQHF.

The V gene is TRBV4-2, the J gene TRBJ1-6; TRBD1 is a possible D gene (5 bases). The V and J ends lost 5 bases and 0 bases respectively, with 20 bases between them. The CDR3 has 19 amino acids. Germline V CDR1 and CDR2: LGHNA, YNFKEQ. The CDR3 here is CASSERGAGKFSYNSPLHF. DNA for the CDR3: TGTGCCAGCAGCGAACGGGGCGCGGGGAAGTTCTCCTATAATTCACCCCTCCACTTT.

In this sample, this clonotype turned up once. A much larger clone lies one base from this, so it may be a read error. The genes are TRBV5-1 and TRBJ2-7, with D possibly matching TRBD2 (6 bases). CDR1 and CDR2 (germline): SGHRS, YFSETQ. The CDR3 extends over 14 amino acids. V lost 3 bases to trimming and J lost 6 bases, with 16 bases between them. In nucleotides, the CDR3 is TGCGCCAGCAGCTCCCTCGGGACTGGCTGCGAGCAGTACTTC. It encodes CASSSLGTGCEQYF.

The chain employs TRBV27 and TRBJ1-2; D is possibly TRBD1 (5 bases). V dropped 5 bases and J dropped 6 bases, with 10 bases sitting between them. This CDR3 spans 12 amino acids. Germline V gene lookup returns CDR1 MNHEY and CDR2 SMNVEV (reference sequence). CDR3 region: CASSQGANGYTF. The CDR3 DNA reads as TGTGCCAGCAGTCAGGGTGCTAATGGCTACACCTTC.

This clonotype was seen many times. The rearrangement links TRBV29-1 to TRBJ1-1; D unresolved. V was pared by 4 bases and J by 0 bases, with 9 bases between. The CDR3 is made up of 13 amino acids. Per the germline V gene, CDR1 is SQVTM and CDR2 is ANQGSEA. The CDR3 region has the DNA TGCAGCGTTGGGGAGGGAATGAACACTGAAGCTTTCTTT. Its protein is CSVGEGMNTEAFF.